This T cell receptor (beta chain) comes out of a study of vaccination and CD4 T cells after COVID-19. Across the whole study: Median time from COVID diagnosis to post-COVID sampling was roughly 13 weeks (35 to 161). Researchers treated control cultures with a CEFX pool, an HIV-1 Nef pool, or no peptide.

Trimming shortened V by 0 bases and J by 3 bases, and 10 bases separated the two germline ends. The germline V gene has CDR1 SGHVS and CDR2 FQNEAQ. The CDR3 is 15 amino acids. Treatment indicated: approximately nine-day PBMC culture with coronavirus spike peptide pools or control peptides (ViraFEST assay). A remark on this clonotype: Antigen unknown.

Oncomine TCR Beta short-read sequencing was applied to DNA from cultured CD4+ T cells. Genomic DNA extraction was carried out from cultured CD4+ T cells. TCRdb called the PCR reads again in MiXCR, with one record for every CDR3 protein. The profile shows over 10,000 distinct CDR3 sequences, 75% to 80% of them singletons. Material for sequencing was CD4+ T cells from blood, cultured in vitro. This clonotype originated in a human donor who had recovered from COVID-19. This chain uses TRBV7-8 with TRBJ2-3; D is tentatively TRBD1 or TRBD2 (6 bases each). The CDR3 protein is CASSLAQGRTDTQYF. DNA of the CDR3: TGTGCCAGCAGCTTAGCGCAGGGGAGGACAGATACGCAGTATTTT.